One and the same sample provided the 9 T cell receptor beta chains below, sequenced in a study of blood T cell repertoires in COVID-19. Repertoires were generated with immunoSEQ multiplex PCR, while TCRdb's copy carries only in-frame clones and drops some. The sample has roughly 280,000 clones, roughly nine tenths seen once. Sample: PBMCs or T cells enriched from blood (not recorded which). The receptor source for this set is a woman between 18 and 29 years old who had recovered from COVID-19.

Only one count was recorded for this clone. This sequence joins TRBV6-1 and TRBJ1-6, with D possibly TRBD1 on 6 matching bases. The CDR3 is made up of 16 amino acids. Per germline, CDR1 MNHNS and CDR2 SASEGT. V was trimmed by 0 bases and J by 10 bases, leaving 16 bases between them. CDR3 amino acids: CASSEATVQGRSPLHF. The CDR3, as DNA: TGTGCCAGCAGTGAAGCGACGGTACAGGGACGATCACCCCTCCACTTT.

The J gene is TRBJ2-7, the V gene TRBV2; the match to TRBD1 covers 8 bases. J was trimmed by 0 bases and V by 5 bases; bases with no gene match: 9. The CDR3 loop spans 16 amino acids. Germline values: CDR1 SNHLY, CDR2 FYNNEI. The DNA of the CDR3 is TGTGCCAGCAGTACCGACAGGGGTCACAGCTCCTACGAGCAGTACTTC. This gives the protein CASSTDRGHSSYEQYF. Looking up the rest from reference TRBV2 and TRBJ2-7 gives the full variable domain: EPEVTQTPSHQVTQMGQEVILRCVPISNHLYFYWYRQILGQKVEFLVSFYNNEISEKSEIFDDQFSVERPDGSNFTLKIRSTKLEDSAMYFCASSTDRGHSSYEQYFGPGTRLTVT.

The chain employs TRBV5-1 and TRBJ1-4; 7 nucleotides line up with TRBD1. The V gene's germline CDR1 is SGHRS and CDR2 YFSETQ. The V segment lost 6 bases and the J segment 5 bases; nucleotides outside the gene matches: 7. The length of the CDR3 is 14 residues. The CDR3 reads CASKYGTENEKLFF. The DNA of the CDR3 is TGCGCCAGCAAATATGGGACAGAAAATGAAAAACTGTTTTTT.

V gene TRBV7-9 combines with J gene TRBJ1-6; 7 nucleotides align to TRBD1. The CDR3 spans 19 residues. Germline V CDR1 and CDR2: SEHNR, FQNEAQ (reference sequence). V trimming: 1 base; J trimming: 0 bases; junction bases outside the gene matches: 9. CDR3 in DNA: TGTGCCAGCAGCTTAGGTGTCGGACAGGAAAGCTCCTATAATTCACCCCTCCACTTT. Protein: CASSLGVGQESSYNSPLHF.

The chain links TRBV7-9 to TRBJ2-7, with 8 bases matching TRBD1. V was clipped by 5 bases and J by 6 bases; unmatched bases: 9. The germline V gene has CDR1 SEHNR and CDR2 FQNEAQ (reference sequence). The CDR3 is 14 residues long. CDR3 sequence (DNA): TGTGCCAGCAGCAACCCGGACAGGGTGAGCGAGCAGTACTTC. This gives the protein CASSNPDRVSEQYF.

The table lists this clone with a count of one. The chain recombines TRBV5-5 with TRBJ1-6, with 7 bases matching TRBD1. This CDR3 spans 17 amino acids. Per germline, CDR1 SGHKS and CDR2 YYEKEE (reference sequence). J lost 6 bases, V lost 3 bases, and 12 bases had no gene match. This CDR3 reads CASSSPLGTASNSPLHF. The CDR3 coding sequence is TGTGCCAGCAGCTCACCCCTTGGGACAGCGAGTAATTCACCCCTCCACTTT.

The rearrangement links TRBV21-1 to TRBJ1-4. TRBV21-1 is tagged as a pseudogene. This CDR3 comprises 19 residues. CDR3 coding DNA: TGTGCCAGCAGCAAATCACGGGGGGCGGGTAGAGAGGCTAATGAAAAACTGTTTTTT. It yields the protein CASSKSRGAGREANEKLFF.

The CDR3 here is CSVEVDRPGELFF. CDR3 nucleotide sequence: TGCAGCGTTGAAGTCGACAGACCCGGGGAGCTGTTTTTT. The chain joins TRBV29-1 to TRBJ2-2; D might be TRBD1 (5 bases). V lost 1 base and J lost 6, with 9 bases in between. Germline V gene sequence: CDR1 SQVTM, CDR2 ANQGSEA. This CDR3 has 13 amino acids.

The chain joins TRBV7-9 to TRBJ1-2; 7 bases agree with TRBD1. The CDR3 is made up of 14 amino acids. V trimming: 1 base; J trimming: 4 bases; junction bases outside the gene matches: 3. Germline V lookup: CDR1 SEHNR, CDR2 FQNEAQ (reference sequence). The CDR3 sequence: CASSLGPGGYGYTF. CDR3 in DNA: TGTGCCAGCAGCTTAGGTCCAGGGGGCTATGGCTACACCTTC. Full variable domain (outside the CDR3, taken from reference TRBV7-9 and TRBJ1-2): DTGVSQNPRHKITKRGQNVTFRCDPISEHNRLYWYRQTLGQGPEFLTYFQNEAQLEKSRLLSDRFSAERPKGSFSTLEIQRTEQGDSAMYLCASSLGPGGYGYTFGSGTRLTVV.